This T cell receptor beta chain was identified in a study of PD-L1 blockade in urothelial cancer. As for the study in general: Twenty-five of 29 patients were males with bladder-origin urothelial cancer. Treatment start was followed by blood analysis at 3 weeks (second dose) and again at 6 weeks. Specimens of blood held a median count of roughly 130,000 T cells.

Unmatched junction bases numbered 13, after V lost 5 bases and J lost 4 bases. Germline V CDR1 and CDR2: LNHDA, SQIVND (reference sequence). The CDR3 spans 17 residues. Sequenced by immunoSEQ multiplex PCR; TCRdb stores in-frame clones only, minus some. Of about 50,000 clones listed, 77% are singletons. This clone occurred a few times. The source was PBMCs, collected around atezolizumab (anti-PD-L1) treatment. This TCR derives from a man in his 70s with urothelial cancer. V is TRBV19 and J is TRBJ2-1, with 8 bases aligning to TRBD2. The CDR3 DNA sequence: TGTGCCAGTAGTCGTCGAACGGGGGGGAGGGGATACAATGAGCAGTTCTTC. It yields the protein CASSRRTGGRGYNEQFF.